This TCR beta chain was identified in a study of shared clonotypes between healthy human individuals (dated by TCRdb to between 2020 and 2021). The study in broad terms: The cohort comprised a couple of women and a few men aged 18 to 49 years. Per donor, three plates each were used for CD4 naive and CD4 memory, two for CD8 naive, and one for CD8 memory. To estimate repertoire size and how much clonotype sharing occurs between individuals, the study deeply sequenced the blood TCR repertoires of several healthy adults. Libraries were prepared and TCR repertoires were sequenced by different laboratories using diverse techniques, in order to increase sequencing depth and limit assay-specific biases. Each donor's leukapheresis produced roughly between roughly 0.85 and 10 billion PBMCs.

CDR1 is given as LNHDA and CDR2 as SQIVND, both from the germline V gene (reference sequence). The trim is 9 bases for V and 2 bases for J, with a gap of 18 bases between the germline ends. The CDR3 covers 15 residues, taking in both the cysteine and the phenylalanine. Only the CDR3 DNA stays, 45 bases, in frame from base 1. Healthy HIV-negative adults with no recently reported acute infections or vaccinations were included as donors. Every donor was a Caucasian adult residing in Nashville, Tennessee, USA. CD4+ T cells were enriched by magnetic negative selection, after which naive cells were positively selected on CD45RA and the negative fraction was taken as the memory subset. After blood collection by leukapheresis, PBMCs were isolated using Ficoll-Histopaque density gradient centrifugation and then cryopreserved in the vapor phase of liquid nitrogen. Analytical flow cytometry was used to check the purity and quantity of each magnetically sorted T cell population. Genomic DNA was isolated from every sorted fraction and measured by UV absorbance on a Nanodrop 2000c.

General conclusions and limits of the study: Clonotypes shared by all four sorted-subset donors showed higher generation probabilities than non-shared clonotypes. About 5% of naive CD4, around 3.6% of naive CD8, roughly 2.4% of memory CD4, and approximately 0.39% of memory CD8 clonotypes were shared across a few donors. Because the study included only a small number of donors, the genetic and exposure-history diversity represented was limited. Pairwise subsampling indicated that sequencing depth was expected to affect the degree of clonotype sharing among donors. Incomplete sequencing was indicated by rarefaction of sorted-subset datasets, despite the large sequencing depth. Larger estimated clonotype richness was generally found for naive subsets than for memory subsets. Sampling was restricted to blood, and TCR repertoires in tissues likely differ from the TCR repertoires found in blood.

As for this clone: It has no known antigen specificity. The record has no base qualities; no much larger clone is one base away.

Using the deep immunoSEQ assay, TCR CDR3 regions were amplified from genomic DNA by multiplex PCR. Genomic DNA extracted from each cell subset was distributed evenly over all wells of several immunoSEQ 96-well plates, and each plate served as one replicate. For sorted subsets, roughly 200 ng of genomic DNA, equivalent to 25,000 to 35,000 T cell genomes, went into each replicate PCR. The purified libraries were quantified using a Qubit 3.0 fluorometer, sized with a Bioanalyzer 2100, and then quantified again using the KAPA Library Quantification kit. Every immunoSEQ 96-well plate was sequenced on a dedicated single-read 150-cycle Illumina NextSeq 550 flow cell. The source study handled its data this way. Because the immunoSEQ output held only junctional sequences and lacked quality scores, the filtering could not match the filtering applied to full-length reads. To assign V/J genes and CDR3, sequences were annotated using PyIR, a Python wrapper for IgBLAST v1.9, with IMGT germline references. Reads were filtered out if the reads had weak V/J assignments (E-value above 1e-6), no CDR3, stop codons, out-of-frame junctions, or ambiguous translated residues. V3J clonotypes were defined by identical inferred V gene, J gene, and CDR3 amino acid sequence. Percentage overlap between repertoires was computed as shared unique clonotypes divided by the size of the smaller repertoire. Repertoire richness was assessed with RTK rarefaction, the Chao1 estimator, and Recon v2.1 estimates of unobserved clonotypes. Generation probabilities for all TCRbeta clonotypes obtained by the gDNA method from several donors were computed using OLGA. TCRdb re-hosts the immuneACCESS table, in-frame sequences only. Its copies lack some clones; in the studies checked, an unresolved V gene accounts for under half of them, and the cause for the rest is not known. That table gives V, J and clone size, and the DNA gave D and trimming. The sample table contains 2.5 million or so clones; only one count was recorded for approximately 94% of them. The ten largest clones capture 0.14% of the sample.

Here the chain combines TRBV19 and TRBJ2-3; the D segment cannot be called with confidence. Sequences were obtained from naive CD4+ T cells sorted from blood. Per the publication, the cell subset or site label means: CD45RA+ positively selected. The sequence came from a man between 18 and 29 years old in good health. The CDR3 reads CASAASSTPTDTQYF. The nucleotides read TGTGCCAGCGCGGCCTCTTCAACCCCCACAGATACGCAGTATTTT. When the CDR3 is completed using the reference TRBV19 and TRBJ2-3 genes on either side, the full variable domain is DGGITQSPKYLFRKEGQNVTLSCEQNLNHDAMYWYRQDPGQGLRLIYYSQIVNDFQKGDIAEGYSVSREKKESFPLTVTSAQKNPTAFYLCASAASSTPTDTQYFGPGTRLTVL.